Included here is one T cell receptor beta chain sequence, with context. Germline CDR1 and CDR2: SNHLY and FYNNEI. The CDR3 spans 16 residues. V lost 2 bases to trimming and J lost 0 bases, with 10 bases between them. The sample originates from a study of blood T cell repertoires in COVID-19. Original methodology: Amplified reference gene primers provided the basis for estimating nucleated cell counts. Produced via immunoSEQ multiplex PCR; TCRdb's table is partial and in-frame only. For V, J and clone size, that table is used; D and trimming come from the DNA. The sample contains roughly 90,000 clones, around four fifths of which appear only once.

The V gene is TRBV2, the J gene TRBJ1-4; D is ambiguous. Sequenced: peripheral blood. This TCR was recovered from a human donor in a cohort sampled during active COVID-19. This CDR3 reads CASSEKIQPTNEKLFF. For the CDR3, the DNA is TGTGCCAGCAGTGAAAAGATACAGCCAACTAATGAAAAACTGTTTTTT.